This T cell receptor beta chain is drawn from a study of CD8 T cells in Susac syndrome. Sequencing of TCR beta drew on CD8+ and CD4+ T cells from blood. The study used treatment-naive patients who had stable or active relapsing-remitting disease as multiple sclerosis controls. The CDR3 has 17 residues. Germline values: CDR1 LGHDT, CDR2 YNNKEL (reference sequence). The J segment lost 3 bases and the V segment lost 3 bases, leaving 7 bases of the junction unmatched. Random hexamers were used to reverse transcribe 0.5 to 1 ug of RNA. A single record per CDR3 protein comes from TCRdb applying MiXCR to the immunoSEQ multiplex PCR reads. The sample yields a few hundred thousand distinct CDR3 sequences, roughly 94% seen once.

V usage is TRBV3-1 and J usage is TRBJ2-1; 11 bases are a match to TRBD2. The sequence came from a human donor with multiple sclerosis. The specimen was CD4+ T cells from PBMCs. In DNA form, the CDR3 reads TGTGCCAGCAGCCATGACCGAGGGACTAGCGGCTACAATGAGCAGTTCTTC. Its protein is CASSHDRGTSGYNEQFF.